This T cell receptor beta chain comes out of a study of CD8+ T cells in alopecia areata. Study conclusions and caveats: Under tofacitinib, fewer expanded CD8+ clones appeared among the top 100 scalp clones. Affected lesional scalp, above all in alopecia totalis/universalis, was more clonal than normal scalp.

This clone occurred a few times. Its specificity is not known. Trimming removed 1 base at V and 6 bases at J, with 13 bases between. Germline V gene lookup returns CDR1 SGHTA and CDR2 FQGTGA. This CDR3 has 15 amino acids. Treatment defined: oral pan-JAK inhibitor, 5-10 mg twice daily. The sorting of PBMCs gave CD4+ and CD8+ T cells. cDNA prepared by RNA extraction and subsequent reverse transcription served as the template for sequencing. TCRdb keeps only in-frame clones here, not all; method: immunoSEQ multiplex PCR. This table holds 200,000 to 250,000 clones, 50% to 60% found once. The material was CD4+ T cells sorted from blood, obtained at week 4, from a patient treated with tofacitinib. The chain employs TRBV7-3 and TRBJ2-4; weak D call: TRBD2 (6 bases). This clonotype was sampled from a human donor with alopecia areata. CDR3 region: CASSLKLGGINIQYF. The CDR3 DNA sequence: TGTGCCAGCAGCTTAAAGCTCGGGGGTATAAACATTCAGTACTTC.